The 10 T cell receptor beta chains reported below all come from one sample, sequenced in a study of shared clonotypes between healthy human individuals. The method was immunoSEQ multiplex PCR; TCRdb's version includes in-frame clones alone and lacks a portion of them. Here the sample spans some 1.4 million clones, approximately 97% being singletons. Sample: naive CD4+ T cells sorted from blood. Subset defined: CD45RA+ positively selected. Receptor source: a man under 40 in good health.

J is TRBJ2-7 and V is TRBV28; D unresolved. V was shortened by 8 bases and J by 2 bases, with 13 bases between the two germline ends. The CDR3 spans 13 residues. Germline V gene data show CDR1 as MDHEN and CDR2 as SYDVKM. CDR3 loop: CASGSSKTYEQYF. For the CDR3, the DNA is TGTGCCAGCGGAAGTAGCAAAACCTACGAGCAGTACTTC.

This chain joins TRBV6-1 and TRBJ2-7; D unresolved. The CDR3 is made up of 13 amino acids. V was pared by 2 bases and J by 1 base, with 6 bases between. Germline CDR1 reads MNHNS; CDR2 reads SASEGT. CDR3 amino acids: CASSESWSYEQYF. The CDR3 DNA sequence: TGTGCCAGCAGTGAATCGTGGTCCTACGAGCAGTACTTC.

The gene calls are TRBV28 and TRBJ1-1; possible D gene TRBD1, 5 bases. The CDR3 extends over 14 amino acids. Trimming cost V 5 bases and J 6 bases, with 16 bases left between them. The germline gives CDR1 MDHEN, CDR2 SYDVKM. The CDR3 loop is CASSRLIRAAEAFF. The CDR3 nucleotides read TGTGCCAGCAGTCGTCTCATCAGGGCGGCTGAAGCTTTCTTT. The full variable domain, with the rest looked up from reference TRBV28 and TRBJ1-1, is DVKVTQSSRYLVKRTGEKVFLECVQDMDHENMFWYRQDPGLGLRLIYFSYDVKMKEKGDIPEGYSVSREKKERFSLILESASTNQTSMYLCASSRLIRAAEAFFGQGTRLTVV.

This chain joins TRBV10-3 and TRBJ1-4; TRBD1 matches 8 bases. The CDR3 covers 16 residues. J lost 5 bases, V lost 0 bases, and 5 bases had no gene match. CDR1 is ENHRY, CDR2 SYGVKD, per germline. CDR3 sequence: CAISESRTGRNEKLFF. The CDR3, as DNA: TGTGCCATCAGTGAGTCCCGGACAGGGCGAAATGAAAAACTGTTTTTT.

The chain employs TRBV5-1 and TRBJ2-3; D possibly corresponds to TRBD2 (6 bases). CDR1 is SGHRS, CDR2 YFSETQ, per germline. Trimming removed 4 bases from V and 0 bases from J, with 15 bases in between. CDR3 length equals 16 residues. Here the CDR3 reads CASSPGVADSTDTQYF. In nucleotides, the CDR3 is TGCGCCAGCAGCCCCGGGGTAGCGGATAGCACAGATACGCAGTATTTT.

In DNA, the CDR3 is TGTGCCAGCAGACCGGGACAACTCAACGCTGAGCAGTTCTTC. It translates to CASRPGQLNAEQFF. The V call is TRBV11-2, the J call TRBJ2-1; D possibly corresponds to TRBD1 (6 bases). V dropped 6 bases and J dropped 9 bases, with 18 bases sitting between them. Germline CDR1 reads SGHAT; CDR2 reads FQNNGV. The CDR3 is made up of 14 amino acids.

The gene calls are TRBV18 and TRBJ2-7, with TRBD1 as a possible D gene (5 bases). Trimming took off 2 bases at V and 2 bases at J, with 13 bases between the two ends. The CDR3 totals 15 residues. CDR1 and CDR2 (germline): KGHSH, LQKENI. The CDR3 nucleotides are TGTGCCAGCTCACCAAGGCTAGACAGTGCCTACGAGCAGTACTTC. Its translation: CASSPRLDSAYEQYF.

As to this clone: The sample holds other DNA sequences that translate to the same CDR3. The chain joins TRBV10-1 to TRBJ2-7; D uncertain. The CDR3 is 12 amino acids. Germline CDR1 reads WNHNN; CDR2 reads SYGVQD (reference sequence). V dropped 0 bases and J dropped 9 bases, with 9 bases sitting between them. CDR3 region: CASSESGVGQYF. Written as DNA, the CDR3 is TGCGCCAGCAGTGAGTCAGGCGTGGGGCAGTACTTC.

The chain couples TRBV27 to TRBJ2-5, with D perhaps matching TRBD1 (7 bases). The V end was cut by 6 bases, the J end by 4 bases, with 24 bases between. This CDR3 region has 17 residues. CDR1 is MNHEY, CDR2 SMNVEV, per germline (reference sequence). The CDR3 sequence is CASSYARGARGIETQYF. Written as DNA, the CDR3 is TGTGCCAGCAGCTATGCAAGGGGGGCCAGGGGGATAGAGACCCAGTACTTC.

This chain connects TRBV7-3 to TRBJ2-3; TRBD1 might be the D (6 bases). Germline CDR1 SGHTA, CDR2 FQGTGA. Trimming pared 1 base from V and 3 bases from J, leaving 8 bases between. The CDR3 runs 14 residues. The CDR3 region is CASSLNRETDTQYF. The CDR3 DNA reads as TGTGCCAGCAGCTTAAACAGGGAAACAGATACGCAGTATTTT.